These T cell receptor beta chains were read from a single sample in a study of blood T cell repertoires in COVID-19. Clones were sequenced by immunoSEQ multiplex PCR, and TCRdb holds only the in-frame ones, with some missing. Of 150,000 to 200,000 clones listed, roughly 90% are singletons. The material sequenced was peripheral blood. The source is a man aged 55 to 70 with active or convalescent COVID-19. Both conserved end residues are part of each CDR3. Size values are once, few and many counts, or a class for expanded clones, and some rows have none.

>once|TRBV27
CASSLRGYEAEAFF
>NA|TRBV7-9
CASSLKERGSNTEAFF
>once|TRBV6-2/TRBV6-3
CASSYTNRGETQYF
>NA|TRBV5-1
CASSLADTEAFF
>NA|TRBV10-2
CASSGTPAYNEQFF
>NA|TRBV19
CASKLRSGTEYEQYF
>NA|TRBV6-1
CASSDTGGQGNTIYF
>NA|TRBV7-9
CASMSGANPSYNEQFF
>NA|TRBV5-4
CASSLYSYEQYF
>once|TRBV5-1
CASRQTGVGYTF
>NA|TRBV5-1
CASSWGLAGGSYEQYF
>few|TRBV10-2
CASSTGTGDQPQHF
>NA|TRBV15
CATSRAGQGATYEQYF
>NA|TRBV2
CASSESAAGGPYGYTF
>few|TRBV24-1
CATSDSRTGGSNQPQHF
>NA|TRBV5-6
CASSLSPNEKTGELFF
>NA|TRBV2
CASNGLSMNTEAFF
>once|TRBV7-6
CASSRTGGKINNEQFF
>NA|TRBV6-5
CASSYWLGHSGNTIYF
>NA|TRBV18
CASSPNARGRGSGNTIYF
>NA|TRBV12-3/TRBV12-4
CASSPPGIPGYTF
>NA|TRBV5-1
CASSFVQDSGANVLTF
>once|TRBV19
CASSIYSGQGESPLHF
>NA|TRBV5-4
CASKGGPNTEAFF
>NA|TRBV5-1
CASSQDRANTGELFF
>once|TRBV6-5
CASNPGTGVVEQYF
>NA|TRBV7-9
CASSFGGRTGSEAFF
>NA|TRBV24-1
CATSPRGTYNEQFF
>NA|TRBV10-2
CASMGERQGTPNLYGYTF
>few|TRBV2
CASSPASASSYEQYF
>NA|TRBV2
CASSEKQGSSGNTIYF
>NA|TRBV5-1
CASLHFSSYEQYF
>NA|TRBV11-1
CASSLGQVSYEQYF
>NA|TRBV18
CASSPTSGSTDTQYF
>NA|TRBV6-1
CASSEELRPGQGGSGYTF
>NA|TRBV11-2
CASSLKLANTGELFF
>NA|TRBV2
CAGKARTGGETQYF
>NA|TRBV18
CASSVAGKTLYEQYF
>NA|TRBV6-5
CASSYSRYVNTEAFF
>NA|TRBV11-2
CASSLVAVAGGYNEQFF
>NA|TRBV3-1/TRBV3-2
CASSLSGTGPSEQYF
>NA|TRBV18
CASSPTTSPYGYTF
>NA|TRBV7-9
CASIDISAGTGEGYTF
>once|TRBV7-9
CASSSGYLAASSYNEQFF
>NA|TRBV6-5
CASRQPAATNEKLFF
>NA|TRBV7-8
CATRGSGLTGELFF
>NA|TRBV27
CASSMDRAAGANVLTF
>few|TRBV6-5
CASSYSPAAGNSGYTF
>NA|TRBV6-5
CASSRTTGGYEQYF
>NA|TRBV6-2/TRBV6-3
CASSYERYYNEQFF
>NA|TRBV19
CASSKGDLNTEAFF
>NA|TRBV7-8
CASRQALNTEAFF
>NA|TRBV25-1
CASSEGPPRGYTF